This T cell receptor beta chain stems from a study of blood T cell repertoires in COVID-19 (dated by TCRdb to 2020 to 2021). About the investigation overall: Collaborator samples came from the United States, Italy and Spain and covered acute and convalescent phases of COVID-19. The prospective study material was composed of cDNA or gDNA derived from T cells, B-cell-depleted T cells, or PBMCs. The dataset comprised deeply sampled blood TCRbeta repertoires from subjects exposed to, actively infected with, or recovered from COVID-19. The repertoires were made available in a free public database intended to serve as a resource for research on the immune response to SARS-CoV-2. The samples were drawn from two sources: the first 160 participants of the ongoing ImmuneRACE study, and 1,200 or so subjects contributed by 6 global collaborators. A de-identified subject ID, COVID-19 status, age in years and sex were almost always included in the sample metadata. Where available, HLA class I and class II types were obtained from metadata supplied by the sample provider rather than from assay-based typing.

TCRbeta CDR3 regions were amplified from genomic DNA using the immunoSEQ Assay, a bias-controlled multiplex PCR. As for the original processing: Within the assay, amplification of reference gene primers was used to estimate how many nucleated cells each sample contained. Sequence reads were collapsed and filtered to measure the absolute abundance of every unique TCRbeta CDR3 rearrangement. For each sample, productive Simpson clonality was calculated by taking the square root of Simpson's diversity index across productive rearrangements. TCRdb's version of the immuneACCESS table is confined to in-frame rearrangements and falls short of the full clone set. An unresolved V gene accounts for under half of the shortfall where checked; the remainder is of unknown origin. That table gives V, J and clone size, and the DNA gave D and trimming. This sample is represented by roughly 250,000 clones; around 90% of them were singletons. 0.85% to 0.95% of the sample lies in the top ten.

The germline V gene provides CDR1 SGHRS and CDR2 YFSETQ. V ends up 4 bases short and J 6 bases short, with an unmatched junction base count of 9. The CDR3 sequence holds 15 residues, the cysteine and phenylalanine included. The read is trimmed to its CDR3 DNA, 45 bases read in frame from base 1. Overall results and qualifications from the work: How much clinical and demographic metadata was included differed by source and by participant, and the metadata was provided uncurated.

About this clone: There is no known antigen for this receptor. No much larger clone exists at a distance of one base, and base qualities are not known.

In the prospective study, participants were about 18 to 89 years old, resided in approximately 22 geographic areas of the United States, and were enrolled through a virtual design. To assign participants to cohorts, the prospective study relied on clinical history that participants themselves reported in a screening survey and a study questionnaire. Exposed participants were defined as having been in contact with someone with a PCR-confirmed or clinician-diagnosed COVID-19 case within 2 weeks of study entry. In the prospective study, whole blood, serum and a nasopharyngeal or oropharyngeal swab were collected from each participant by mobile phlebotomists. Over a roughly 2-month period, participants in the prospective study had the option of providing additional blood draws and questionnaires. Prospective study blood samples were shipped either frozen or at room temperature before DNA extraction.

The chain joins TRBV5-1 to TRBJ2-1, and TRBD2 matches 8 of the central bases. The sample consisted of PBMCs or T cells enriched from blood (not recorded which). This TCR derives from a man aged 45-60 years who had been exposed to COVID-19. The nucleotide sequence reads as follows: TGCGCCAGCAGCCCATCAACCGGGACTAGCAATGAGCAGTTCTTC. Protein translation: CASSPSTGTSNEQFF.